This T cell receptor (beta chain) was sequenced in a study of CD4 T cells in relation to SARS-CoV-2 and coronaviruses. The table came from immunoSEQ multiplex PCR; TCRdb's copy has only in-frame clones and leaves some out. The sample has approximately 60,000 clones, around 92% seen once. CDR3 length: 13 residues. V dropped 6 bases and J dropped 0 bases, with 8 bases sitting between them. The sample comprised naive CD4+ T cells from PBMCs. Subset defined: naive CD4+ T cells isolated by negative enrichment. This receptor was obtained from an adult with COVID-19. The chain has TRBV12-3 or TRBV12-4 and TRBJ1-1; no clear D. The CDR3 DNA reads TGTGCCAGCAGCGTGAGAGTGAACACTGAAGCTTTCTTT. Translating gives CASSVRVNTEAFF.